The text below deals with one T cell receptor beta chain. No antigen is known for it. No base qualities exist here, and no much larger clone lies one base off it. This specimen comes from a study of T cells in Graves' hyperthyroidism and ophthalmopathy (dated by TCRdb to between 2019 and 2020). General notes on the study: Peripheral blood samples were taken at the time of initial diagnosis, prior to any treatment. To identify TCR V-J signatures that set the groups apart, the researchers used a discovery cohort of 100 or so patients, made up of 40 to 45 with Graves' ophthalmopathy and about 60 with stable Graves' hyperthyroidism. Prospective prediction of ophthalmopathy was tested in an independent validation cohort of under 20 hyperthyroidism patients and around 16 patients who later progressed to ophthalmopathy. The roughly 94 discovery patients were randomly divided into training and test sets at a 7:3 ratio. The study also compared thyroid tissue and blood T-cell repertoires from 5 to 7 Graves' hyperthyroidism patients. After blood sampling, hyperthyroidism patients were treated with methimazole at a starting dose of 30 mg daily, and ophthalmopathy patients were treated with high-dose intravenous methylprednisolone. The paper reports TCR Vbeta CDR3 sequencing of over 120 peripheral blood samples: some 44 ophthalmopathy, approximately 74 hyperthyroidism and roughly 17 progressor patients. Summary of the overall study and its limitations: A 13 V-J signature model separated ophthalmopathy from stable hyperthyroidism, with 87.88% sensitivity and roughly 81% specificity in cross-validation and 80%/75% in testing. In validation, progression to ophthalmopathy was predicted by the model with around 70% sensitivity and about 72% specificity, a median of around 6.5 months before onset. Most expanded thyroid clonotypes (frequency above 0.001) were also detected in blood, suggesting blood repertoires may reflect thyroid immune responses. No statistical method was used to fix the sample size in advance, and group allocation was not hidden from the investigators.

The TCR beta CDR3 regions were amplified from the RNA transcripts. The TCR CDR3 was subjected to a first round of RT-PCR using the HTBI primer set and the Qiagen OneStep RT-PCR kit. The libraries were constructed in a second round of multiplex PCR and then size-selected and purified. Paired-end sequencing of the libraries was performed with 100 bp reads on an Illumina HiSeq2000. Turning to the authors' computational methods: SOAPnuke was used to process the raw data, with reads discarded if the reads contained adapters or uncalled bases, had a mean Phred below 15, or lacked an exact constant-primer or identifier match. High-quality paired reads were merged using COPE v1.2.5, and each unique nucleotide sequence was defined as a clonotype. Clonotypes were aligned to IMGT TRBV, TRBD and TRBJ reference segments using MiTCR v1.1. Analysis was restricted to V-J combinations with a frequency above 0.0001, which covered 98% to 99.2% of repertoires. A TCS score was defined as the ratio of F50 (clonal expansion) to E x V (chaos), with BLOSUM62-based TCRdist applied between CDR3 peptides within each V-J. Welch's t-statistics and random forest reduced fewer than 550 V-J features to around 14, which were used in a naive Bayes classifier (R e1071). TCRdb cleaned the public reads at Q25 with fastp, built clones with MiXCR and kept in-frame beta chains. Each entry is one CDR3 protein sequence, shown with its most common DNA and genes. The V and J calls come from TCRdb's annotation, not from the publication. The table for this sample lists about 720,000 distinct CDR3 sequences; less than 20% of them were counted only once. The ten most abundant clones make up under 10% of the sample.

The germline V gene encodes CDR1 LGHNA and CDR2 YSLEER. V is cut by 1 base and J by 3 bases, and the space between the germline ends is 10 bases. The cysteine opens and the phenylalanine closes a CDR3 of 14 amino acids. Only the CDR3 part of the read is kept: 42 bases, read in frame from the first base. Graves' hyperthyroidism was defined as stable when no progression to ophthalmopathy occurred over 18 months of follow-up. Hyperthyroidism patients were aged 18 to 65 years and newly diagnosed, with disease duration of less than 2 months. The study excluded patients with uncontrolled infections, other autoimmune diseases, pregnancy or lactation. Diagnoses relied on clinical symptoms, serum thyroxine and TRAb, thyroid ultrasound and orbital computed tomography. Ficoll-Paque density gradient centrifugation was used to isolate PBMCs from approximately 10 ml of fresh peripheral blood. Total RNA was extracted using Trizol reagent, and RNA quality was assessed on an Agilent 2100 Bioanalyzer.

The V gene is TRBV4-3 and the J gene is TRBJ2-7; the D gene is perhaps TRBD2, from 5 matching bases. Sequencing was done on a sample of blood. This sequence originates from a man aged 18 to 29 with Graves' hyperthyroidism. The CDR3 protein is CASSQGAADYEQYF. The bases are TGCGCCAGCAGCCAAGGAGCGGCGGACTACGAGCAGTACTTC.